This T cell receptor (beta chain) was documented in a study of blood T cells in healthy people across ages. Whole-study findings and limits: Older age coincided with a roughly linear decline in TCR beta diversity per million T cells. Any conclusive comparison of naive versus antigen-experienced cells was prevented by using unsorted PBMCs.

Worth noting for this clonotype: Its matching antigen is unknown.

PBMCs, at least 6 million per sample, were isolated. It was with a sample-barcoded 5' primer and a J-beta primer mix that a second PCR of roughly 7 to 11 cycles was run. Paired-end reads containing CDR3 totaled no fewer than 3 million for each sample. Each CDR3 protein is one row after TCRdb ran MiXCR on the 5' RACE reads. The table records approximately 880,000 distinct CDR3 sequences, roughly 52% of them present only once. Trimming took off 4 bases at V and 1 base at J, with 10 bases between the two ends. CDR1 is DFQATT, CDR2 SNEGSKA, per germline (reference sequence). The CDR3 covers 13 residues. The V call is TRBV20-1, the J call TRBJ2-5; unclear D gene. The receptor's source is a man aged 30 to 39 in good health. The sample comprised blood. The CDR3 region is CSANDQSQETQYF. In nucleotides, the CDR3 is TGCAGTGCTAATGACCAGTCCCAAGAGACCCAGTACTTC.